This T cell receptor (beta chain) was identified during a study of T cells after yellow fever vaccination. Across the study: Any fraction with a low cell number was prepared using SMART-Seq v4 Ultra Low Input.

5'RACE template switching produced TCR cDNA carrying a universal primer site and UMIs. TCRdb redid the calling of the 5' RACE reads with MiXCR, one entry per CDR3 protein. The sample lists approximately 300,000 distinct CDR3 sequences; around 10% were seen once. CDR3 length equals 13 residues. CDR1 MNHNS and CDR2 SASEGT come from the germline V gene. Trimming stripped 3 bases from V and 7 bases from J, with 12 bases between. The gene calls are TRBV6-1 and TRBJ1-1, with a tentative D call TRBD1 (5 bases). The sequences come from CD4+ T cells sorted from PBMCs, collected 45 days after the yellow fever booster vaccination. The receptor was derived from a man aged 18 to 29 who received the YFV17D yellow fever vaccine. The DNA for the CDR3 is TGTGCCAGCAGTGATCGGAGGGGCGATGAAGCTTTCTTT. Encoded protein: CASSDRRGDEAFF.